What follows is one T cell receptor beta chain and its context. This sample was included in a study of CD8+CD57+ T cells in acquired aplastic anemia. Whole-study context: Isolated CD4+ and CD8+ cells, once sorted, yielded DNA averaging roughly 3.2 ug.

There are 17 residues in the CDR3. The V gene end was trimmed by 4 bases and the J gene end by 0 bases; junction bases not matched to a gene: 10. CDR1 is SGDLS and CDR2 is YYNGEE in the germline V gene. Genomic DNA served as template for TCR beta VDJ and CDR3 profiling. From the reads, TCRdb called clonotypes with MiXCR, one entry per CDR3 protein. In the table there are roughly 180,000 distinct CDR3 sequences, 45% to 50% of which are singletons. The TCR comes from a human donor in good health. The V gene is TRBV9, the J gene TRBJ2-1; the match to TRBD2 covers 7 bases. Sequenced: sorted CD4+, CD8+, or CD8+CD57+ T cells (not recorded which) from PBMCs. The CDR3 loop is CASSSKAGEPSYNEQFF. The DNA of the CDR3 is TGTGCCAGCAGCTCCAAGGCGGGGGAGCCCTCCTACAATGAGCAGTTCTTC.